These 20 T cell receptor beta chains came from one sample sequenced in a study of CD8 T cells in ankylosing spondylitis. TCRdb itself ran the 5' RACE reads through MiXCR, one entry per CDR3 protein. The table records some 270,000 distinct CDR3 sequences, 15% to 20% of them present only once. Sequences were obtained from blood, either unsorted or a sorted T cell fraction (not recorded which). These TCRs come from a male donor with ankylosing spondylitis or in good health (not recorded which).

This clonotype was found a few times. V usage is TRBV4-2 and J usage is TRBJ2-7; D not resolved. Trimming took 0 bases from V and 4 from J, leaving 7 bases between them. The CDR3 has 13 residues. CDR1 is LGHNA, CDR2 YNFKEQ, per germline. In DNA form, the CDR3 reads TGTGCCAGCAGCCAAGAGGTAGAATACGAGCAGTACTTC. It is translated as CASSQEVEYEQYF.

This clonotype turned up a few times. CDR3 in amino acids: CASSSDYTEAFF. The DNA of the CDR3 is TGTGCCAGCAGCTCGGACTACACTGAAGCTTTCTTT. The chain is built from TRBV7-2 and TRBJ1-1; no definite D call. This CDR3 comprises 12 residues. Trimming shortened V by 4 bases and J by 3 bases, and 6 bases separated the two germline ends. Germline CDR1 and CDR2: SGHTA and FQGNSA.

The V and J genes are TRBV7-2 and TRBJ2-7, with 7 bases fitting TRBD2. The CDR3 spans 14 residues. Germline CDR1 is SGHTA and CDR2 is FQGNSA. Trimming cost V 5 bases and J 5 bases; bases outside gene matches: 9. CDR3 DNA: TGTGCCAGCAGCGCGATTGGCGGGAGCCACGAGCAGTACTTC. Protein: CASSAIGGSHEQYF.

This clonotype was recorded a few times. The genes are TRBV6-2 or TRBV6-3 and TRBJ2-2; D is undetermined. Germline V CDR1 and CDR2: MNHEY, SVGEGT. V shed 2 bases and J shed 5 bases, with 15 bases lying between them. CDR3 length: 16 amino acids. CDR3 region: CASSYMVRMRTGELFF. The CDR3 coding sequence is TGTGCCAGCAGTTACATGGTCCGGATGAGGACCGGGGAGCTGTTTTTT.

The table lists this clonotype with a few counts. CDR3 in DNA: TGCAGCGTTGACACCCTCCCCTACAATGAGCAGTTCTTC. This translates into CSVDTLPYNEQFF. The chain links TRBV29-1 to TRBJ2-1, with D unclear. CDR3 length equals 13 residues. Trimming left V 3 bases short and J 2 bases short, with 8 bases between. Germline lookup yields CDR1 SQVTM and CDR2 ANQGSEA.

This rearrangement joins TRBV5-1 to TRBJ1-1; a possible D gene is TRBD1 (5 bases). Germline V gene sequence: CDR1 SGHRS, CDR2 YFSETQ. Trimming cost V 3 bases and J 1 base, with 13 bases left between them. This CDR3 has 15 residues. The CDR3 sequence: CASSYNGHPNTEAFF. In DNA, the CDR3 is TGCGCCAGCAGCTACAATGGACACCCGAACACTGAAGCTTTCTTT. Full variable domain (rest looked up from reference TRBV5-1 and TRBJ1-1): KAGVTQTPRYLIKTRGQQVTLSCSPISGHRSVSWYQQTPGQGLQFLFEYFSETQRNKGNFPGRFSGRQFSNSRSEMNVSTLELGDSALYLCASSYNGHPNTEAFFGQGTRLTVV.

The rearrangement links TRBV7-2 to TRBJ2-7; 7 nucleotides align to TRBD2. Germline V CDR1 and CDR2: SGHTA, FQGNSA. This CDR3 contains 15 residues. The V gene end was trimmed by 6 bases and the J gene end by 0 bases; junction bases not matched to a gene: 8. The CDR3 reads CASRLAGASSYEQYF. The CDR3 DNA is TGTGCCAGCAGGCTCGCGGGAGCGAGCTCCTACGAGCAGTACTTC.

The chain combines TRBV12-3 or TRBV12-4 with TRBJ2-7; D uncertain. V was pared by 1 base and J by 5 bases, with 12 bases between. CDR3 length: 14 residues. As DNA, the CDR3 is TGTGCCAGCAGTTTAGGGTCTAGTTACCACGAGCAGTACTTC. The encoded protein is CASSLGSSYHEQYF.

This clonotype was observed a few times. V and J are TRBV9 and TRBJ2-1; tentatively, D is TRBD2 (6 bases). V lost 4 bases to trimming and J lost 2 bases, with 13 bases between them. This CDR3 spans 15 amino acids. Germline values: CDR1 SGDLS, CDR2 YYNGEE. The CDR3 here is CASSHKLAPYNEQFF. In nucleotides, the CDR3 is TGTGCCAGCAGCCACAAACTAGCCCCCTACAATGAGCAGTTCTTC.

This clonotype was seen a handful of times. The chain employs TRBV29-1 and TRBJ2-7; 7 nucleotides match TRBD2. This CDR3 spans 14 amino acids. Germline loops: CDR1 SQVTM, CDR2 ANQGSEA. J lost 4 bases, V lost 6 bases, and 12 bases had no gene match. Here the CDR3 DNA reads TGCAGCGTCCTAACGGGGGGAGAAGAGTACGAGCAGTACTTC. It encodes CSVLTGGEEYEQYF.

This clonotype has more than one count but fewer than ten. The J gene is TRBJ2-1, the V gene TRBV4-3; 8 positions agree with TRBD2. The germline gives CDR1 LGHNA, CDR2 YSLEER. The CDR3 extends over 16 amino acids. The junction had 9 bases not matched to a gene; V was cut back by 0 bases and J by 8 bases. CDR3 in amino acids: CASSQDNRAGVHEQFF. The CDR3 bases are TGCGCCAGCAGCCAAGATAACCGAGCGGGAGTACATGAGCAGTTCTTC.

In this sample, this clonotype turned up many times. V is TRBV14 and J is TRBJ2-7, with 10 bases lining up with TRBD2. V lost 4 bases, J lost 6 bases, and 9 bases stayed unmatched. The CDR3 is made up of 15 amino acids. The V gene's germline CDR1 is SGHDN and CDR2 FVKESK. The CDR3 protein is CASSLVAGGPGEQYF. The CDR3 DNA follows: TGTGCCAGCAGCCTAGTAGCGGGGGGCCCGGGCGAGCAGTACTTC.

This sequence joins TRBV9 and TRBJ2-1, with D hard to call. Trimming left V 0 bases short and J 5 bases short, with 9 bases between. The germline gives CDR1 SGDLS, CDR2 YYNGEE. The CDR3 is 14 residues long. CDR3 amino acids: CASSVEGTNNEQFF. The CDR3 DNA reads TGTGCCAGCAGCGTAGAGGGAACCAACAATGAGCAGTTCTTC.

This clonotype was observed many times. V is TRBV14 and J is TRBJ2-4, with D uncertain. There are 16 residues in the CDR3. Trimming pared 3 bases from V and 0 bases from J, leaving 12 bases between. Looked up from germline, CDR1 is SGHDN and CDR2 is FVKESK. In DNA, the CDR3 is TGTGCCAGCAGCCAGGCCGAGCTATTAGCCAAAAACATTCAGTACTTC. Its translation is CASSQAELLAKNIQYF.

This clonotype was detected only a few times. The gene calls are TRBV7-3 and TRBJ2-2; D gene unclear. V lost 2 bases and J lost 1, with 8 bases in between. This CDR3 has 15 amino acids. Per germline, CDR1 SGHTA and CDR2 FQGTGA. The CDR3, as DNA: TGTGCCAGCAGCTTAGAACCGATGAACACCGGGGAGCTGTTTTTT. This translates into CASSLEPMNTGELFF.

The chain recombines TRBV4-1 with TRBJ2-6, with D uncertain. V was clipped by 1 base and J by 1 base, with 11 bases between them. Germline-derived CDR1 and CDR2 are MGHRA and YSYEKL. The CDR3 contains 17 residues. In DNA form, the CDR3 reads TGCGCCAGCAGCCAAGCTCGCGGTGGATCTGGGGCCAACGTCCTGACTTTC. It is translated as CASSQARGGSGANVLTF.

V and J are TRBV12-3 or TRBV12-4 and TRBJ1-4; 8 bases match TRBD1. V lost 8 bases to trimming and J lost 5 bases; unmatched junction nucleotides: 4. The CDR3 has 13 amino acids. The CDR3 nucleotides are TGTGCCAGCCGGGGACAGGAAAATGAAAAACTGTTTTTT. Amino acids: CASRGQENEKLFF.

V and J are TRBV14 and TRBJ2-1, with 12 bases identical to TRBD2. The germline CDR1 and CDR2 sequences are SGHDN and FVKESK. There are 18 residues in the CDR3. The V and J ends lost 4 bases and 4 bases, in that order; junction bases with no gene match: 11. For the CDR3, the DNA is TGTGCCAGCAGCCGTAACCTACTAGCGGGAGGACCATACAATGAGCAGTTCTTC. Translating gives CASSRNLLAGGPYNEQFF.

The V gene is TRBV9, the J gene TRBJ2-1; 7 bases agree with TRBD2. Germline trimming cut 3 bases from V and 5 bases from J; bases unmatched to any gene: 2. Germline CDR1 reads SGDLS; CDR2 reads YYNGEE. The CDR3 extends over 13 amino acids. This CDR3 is CASSEGLHNEQFF. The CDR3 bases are TGTGCCAGCAGCGAGGGACTACACAATGAGCAGTTCTTC.

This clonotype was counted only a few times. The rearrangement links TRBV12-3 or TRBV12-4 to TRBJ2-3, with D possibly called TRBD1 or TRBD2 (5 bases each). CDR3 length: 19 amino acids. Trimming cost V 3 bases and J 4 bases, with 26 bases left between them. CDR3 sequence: CASSFFPFGARDGADTQYF. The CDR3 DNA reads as TGTGCCAGCAGTTTCTTCCCCTTCGGGGCCAGGGATGGGGCAGATACGCAGTATTTT.